This TCR beta chain was profiled in a study of identical twins. This CDR3 has 14 residues. With 1 base clipped from V and 2 bases from J, the junction kept 4 bases outside the gene matches. From germline, CDR1 is DFQATT and CDR2 SNEGSKA (reference sequence). After template switching added a universal primer site, the resulting cDNA carried unique molecular identifiers. TCRdb re-derived calls from the 5' RACE reads in MiXCR, one entry per CDR3 protein. The table shows roughly 18,000 distinct CDR3 sequences, with less than 70% occurring only once. Sequenced material: memory (CD45RO+) T cells sorted from blood. V usage is TRBV20-1 and J usage is TRBJ2-5; 7 bases align to TRBD2. The TCR was taken from a woman between 18 and 29 years old in good health. This table probably holds off-target reads from a library built for another chain. The CDR3 nucleotides are TGCAGTGCTAGAGTCGTGGGAGGGCAAGAGACCCAGTACTTC. Translating gives CSARVVGGQETQYF.